Listed here are 2 T cell receptor beta chains from one sample, sequenced in a study of blood T cell repertoires in COVID-19. The repertoire was sequenced with immunoSEQ multiplex PCR; TCRdb's copy has only in-frame clones and lacks some. The table includes about 50,000 clones, approximately 84% detected once. The source material was peripheral blood. The receptor source for this set is a man aged 70-80 years with acute or convalescent COVID-19.

The chain joins TRBV11-2 to TRBJ2-5; TRBD2 aligns across 9 bases. This CDR3 comprises 15 residues. V dropped 0 bases and J dropped 5; count of bases not matched to a gene: 4. Germline CDR1 reads SGHAT; CDR2 reads FQNNGV. CDR3 amino acids: CASSLEYSGSETQYF. The CDR3 bases are TGTGCCAGCAGCTTAGAGTATAGCGGGAGTGAGACCCAGTACTTC.

This chain connects TRBV4-3 to TRBJ2-1, with a weak D call TRBD1 (6 bases). Trimming pared 0 bases from V and 9 bases from J, leaving 12 bases between. The germline V gene has CDR1 LGHNA and CDR2 YSLEER. CDR3 length: 14 residues. Here the CDR3 reads CASSQEGGRGEQFF. The CDR3 nucleotides are TGCGCCAGCAGCCAAGAAGGGGGTCGGGGTGAGCAGTTCTTC.